This TCR beta chain was retrieved from a study of blood T cell repertoires in COVID-19. Profiled with immunoSEQ multiplex PCR; TCRdb holds only in-frame clones, not every one. The table includes about 400,000 clones, roughly 87% detected once. Participants came from about 24 US areas, aged about 18 to 100 years. The CDR3 covers 13 residues. Germline V gives CDR1 SGDLS, CDR2 YYNGEE. Trimming left V 0 bases short and J 7 bases short, with 10 bases between. The V gene is TRBV9, the J gene TRBJ2-5, with D maybe TRBD2 (5 bases). The TCR sequence derives from a woman aged 18-30 years with acute COVID-19. Sequencing was done on a sample of PBMCs or T cells enriched from blood (not recorded which). CDR3 region: CASSVGPEGTQYF. The CDR3 region has the DNA TGTGCCAGCAGCGTAGGGCCAGAGGGGACCCAGTACTTC.